This entry describes one TCR beta chain. This study enrolled people aged about 18 to 95 from about 26 US geographic areas. Clones were sequenced by immunoSEQ multiplex PCR, and TCRdb holds only the in-frame ones, with some missing. The sample has 200,000 to 250,000 clones; about 80% are singletons. These data are taken from a study of blood T cell repertoires in COVID-19. CDR1 and CDR2 (germline): SGHNT, YYREEE (reference sequence). This CDR3 region has 16 residues. V dropped 0 bases and J dropped 5; count of bases not matched to a gene: 5. This sequence joins TRBV5-4 and TRBJ1-4; 9 bases line up with TRBD1. What was sequenced was PBMCs or T cells enriched from blood (not recorded which). The TCR comes from a man aged 35 to 55 who had recovered from COVID-19. CDR3 in amino acids: CASSLAGTGLNEKLFF. The CDR3, as DNA: TGTGCCAGCAGCTTGGCCGGGACAGGGCTAAATGAAAAACTGTTTTTT.